Following are 5 T cell receptor beta chains from one sample sequenced in a study of CD8+ T cells in alopecia areata. Extraction and reverse transcription of RNA yielded cDNA as the sequencing template. The repertoire was sequenced with immunoSEQ multiplex PCR; TCRdb's copy has only in-frame clones and lacks some. The table includes 110,000 or so clones, roughly 66% detected once. Sequencing used CD4+ T cells sorted from blood. The origin of the receptors is a human donor in good health.

This chain joins TRBV19 and TRBJ1-2; TRBD1 matches 9 bases. Germline lookup yields CDR1 LNHDA and CDR2 SQIVND (reference sequence). The CDR3 totals 14 residues. With 7 bases clipped from V and 2 bases from J, the junction kept 5 bases outside the gene matches. CDR3 amino acids: CASTPGQGNYGYTF. As DNA, the CDR3 is TGTGCCAGTACCCCGGGACAGGGAAACTATGGCTACACCTTC.

The genes are TRBV29-1 and TRBJ1-2; 7 bases match TRBD1. The V gene's germline CDR1 is SQVTM and CDR2 ANQGSEA. There are 11 residues in the CDR3. After removal of 5 bases from V and 8 bases from J, the junction contained 5 bases not matched to a gene. The DNA for the CDR3 is TGCAGCGTTACGCAGGGGGGAGGCTACACCTTC. Translating it yields CSVTQGGGYTF.

In regard to this clone: Distinct nucleotide sequences in the sample also encode this CDR3. The V and J genes are TRBV5-6 and TRBJ1-5; D gene unclear. V was cut by 0 bases and J by 0 bases, with 4 bases left in between. The length of the CDR3 is 14 residues. CDR1 and CDR2 from the germline V gene are SGHDT and YYEEEE. The CDR3 region is CASSLGRSNQPQHF. As DNA, the CDR3 is TGTGCCAGCAGCTTGGGGCGTAGCAATCAGCCCCAGCATTTT.

This clone appeared a few times. The chain is built from TRBV20-1 and TRBJ1-2; TRBD1 matches 8 bases. The germline gives CDR1 DFQATT, CDR2 SNEGSKA (reference sequence). This CDR3 region has 11 residues. The V gene end was trimmed by 7 bases and the J gene end by 4 bases; junction bases not matched to a gene: 2. In DNA, the CDR3 is TGCAGTGGGACAGGGCCCTATGGCTACACCTTC. Its protein is CSGTGPYGYTF.

The rearrangement links TRBV25-1 to TRBJ2-6; D is tentatively TRBD1 or TRBD2 (5 bases each). The CDR3 is 15 amino acids. V shed 2 bases and J shed 0 bases, with 5 bases lying between them. Germline CDR1 reads MGHDK; CDR2 reads SYGVNS. This CDR3 is CASSEGGSGANVLTF. The CDR3 nucleotides read TGTGCCAGCAGTGAAGGGGGCTCTGGGGCCAACGTCCTGACTTTC.